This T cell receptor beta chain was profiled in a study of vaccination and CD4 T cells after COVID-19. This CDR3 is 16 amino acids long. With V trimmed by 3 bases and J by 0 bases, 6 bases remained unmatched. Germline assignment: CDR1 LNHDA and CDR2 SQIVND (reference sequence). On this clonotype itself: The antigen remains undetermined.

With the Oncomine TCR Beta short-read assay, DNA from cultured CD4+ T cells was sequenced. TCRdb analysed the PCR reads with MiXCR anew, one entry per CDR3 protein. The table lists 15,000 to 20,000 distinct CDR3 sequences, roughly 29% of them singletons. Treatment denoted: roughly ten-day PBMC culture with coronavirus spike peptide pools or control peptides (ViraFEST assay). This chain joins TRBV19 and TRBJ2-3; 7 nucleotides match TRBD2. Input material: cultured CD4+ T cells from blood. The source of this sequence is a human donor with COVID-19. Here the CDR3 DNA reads TGTGCCAGTAGTATTCGGAGCGGGGCCAGCACAGATACGCAGTATTTT. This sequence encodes CASSIRSGASTDTQYF.